This T cell receptor beta chain is from a study of blood T cell repertoires in COVID-19 (dated by TCRdb to the early 2020s). Study-level background: Samples from collaborators originated in the United States, Italy and Spain and spanned both the acute and convalescent phases of COVID-19. The material from the prospective study consisted of cDNA or gDNA derived from T cells, B-cell-depleted T cells, or PBMCs. The dataset comprised deeply sampled blood TCRbeta repertoires from subjects exposed to, actively infected with, or recovered from COVID-19. The repertoires were made available in a free public database intended to serve as a resource for research on the immune response to SARS-CoV-2. The samples were drawn from the first 160 participants of the ongoing ImmuneRACE study and from over a thousand subjects provided by 6 global collaborators. A de-identified subject ID, COVID-19 status, age in years and sex were almost always included in the sample metadata. Where HLA class I and class II types were available, the types were taken from metadata supplied by the sample provider, not from assay-based typing. Beyond this particular receptor, the publication reports: Clinical and demographic metadata were provided uncurated, with the amount varying by source and participant.

Collaborating institutions collected whole blood in K2EDTA tubes following their own protocols. Collaborator samples were shipped for TCRbeta analysis as frozen whole blood, isolated PBMCs, or DNA extracted from either sample type. In regard to this clone: Its antigen is unknown. It has no much larger one-base neighbor in the sample; base qualities were not kept.

The immunoSEQ Assay, a bias-controlled multiplex PCR, was used to amplify TCRbeta CDR3 regions from genomic DNA. As for the authors' bioinformatics: Nucleated cell counts per sample were estimated from amplification of reference gene primers within the assay. To quantify the absolute abundance of each unique TCRbeta CDR3 rearrangement, sequence reads were collapsed and filtered. For each sample, productive Simpson clonality was calculated as the square root of Simpson's diversity index across productive rearrangements. As stored in TCRdb, this immuneACCESS dataset retains in-frame rearrangements with V and J assigned. A fraction of the clones does not appear; measured against another copy, unresolved V genes explain less than half of the discrepancy, and the remainder lacks a known reason. For V, J and clone size, that table is used; D and trimming come from the DNA. For this sample there are tens of thousands of clones; around 80% appear just once. The ten largest clones take up about 5.2% of the sample.

Germline trimming amounts to 4 bases on V and 4 bases on J, with 6 as the count of junction bases outside the gene matches. The germline V gene (reference sequence) yields SGHNT for CDR1 and YYREEE for CDR2. The CDR3 sequence holds 14 residues, the cysteine and phenylalanine included. The retained sequence is limited to the CDR3, 42 bases, with the frame set at the first base. The sample comprised peripheral blood. The chain was built from TRBV5-4 and TRBJ1-2; 8 central bases correspond to TRBD1. This TCR was recovered from a human donor in a cohort sampled during active COVID-19. The CDR3 loop reads CASSDRQGTYGYTF. The nucleotides read TGTGCCAGCAGCGACCGACAGGGGACCTATGGCTACACCTTC.